This is a list of T cell receptor beta chains from one sample in a study of radiation and T cells in renal cell carcinoma. Sequencing used immunoSEQ multiplex PCR; TCRdb keeps in-frame clones, though not all of them. The top ten hold approximately 12% of the sample, which has 20,000 or so clones, roughly 54% seen once. The source material was tumor tissue, sampled from a patient whose treatment included radiotherapy and nephrectomy. These receptors originate from a middle-aged man with renal cell carcinoma. Each CDR3 is given with its conserved first and last residue. D genes are given only for firm matches. Some rows have no size entry. The others give once, few or many, or a class for an expanded clone.

-	-	TRBV7-2	TRBJ1-1	TGTGCCAGCAGCTTAGGGGCGGGCCAAGCTTTCTTT	CASSLGAGQAFF
-	-	TRBV27	TRBJ1-5	TGTGCCAGCAGCCCCGACAGACCTTATAGCAATCAGCCCCAGCATTTT	CASSPDRPYSNQPQHF
once	TRBD2	TRBV9	TRBJ2-2	TGTGCCAGCAGCGCACAAGGACTAGCGGCGACCGGGGAGCTGTTTTTT	CASSAQGLAATGELFF
few	-	TRBV2	TRBJ2-5	TGTGCCAGCGAAATTTCGGAGACCCAGTACTTC	CASEISETQYF
-	-	TRBV7-2	TRBJ2-3	TGTGCCAGCAGCTTAGATTTCACAGATACGCAGTATTTT	CASSLDFTDTQYF
once	TRBD1	TRBV2	TRBJ2-3	TGTGCCAGTACAGGGGTAAGGACAGATACGCAGTATTTT	CASTGVRTDTQYF
few	-	TRBV30	TRBJ1-2	TGTGCCTGGAGTGTACAGAGTAACTATGGCTACACCTTC	CAWSVQSNYGYTF
once	-	TRBV5-1	TRBJ2-3	TGCGCCAGCAGCTTGGAGCGGGGCACAGATACGCAGTATTTT	CASSLERGTDTQYF
once	-	TRBV28	TRBJ1-5	TGTGCCACCTTCCGGGCCGTTCGCAATCAGCCCCAGCATTTT	CATFRAVRNQPQHF
-	TRBD1	TRBV7-6	TRBJ2-1	TGTGCCAGCAGTTCCCGAGACAGGGTAAATGAGCAGTTCTTC	CASSSRDRVNEQFF
-	TRBD1	TRBV5-1	TRBJ1-2	TGCGCCAGCAGCTTGGCCGATAAAATACAGGGGGCGTCTAACTATGGCTACACCTTC	CASSLADKIQGASNYGYTF
-	-	TRBV4-1	TRBJ2-3	TGCGCCAGCAGCCAACAGGGCACAGATACGCAGTATTTT	CASSQQGTDTQYF
few	-	TRBV5-6	TRBJ2-7	TGTGCCAGCAGCTTATATGGGTCAGGCGGGGAGCAGTACTTC	CASSLYGSGGEQYF
-	-	TRBV30	TRBJ1-1	TGTGCCTGGAACAGGAATGTCGCGGGCACTGAAGCTTTCTTT	CAWNRNVAGTEAFF
large	-	TRBV28	TRBJ2-7	TGTGCCACTCTCAGGGTGTCCTACGAGCAGTACTTC	CATLRVSYEQYF
-	-	TRBV19	TRBJ1-5	TGTGCCAGTAGTATTGAGGCAGGAGGGCAGCCCCAGCATTTT	CASSIEAGGQPQHF
medium-sized	-	TRBV13	TRBJ2-5	TGTGCCAGCAGCTTACAGGGTTGGGAGACCCAGTACTTC	CASSLQGWETQYF
-	-	TRBV20-1	TRBJ2-1	TGCAGTGCTAGAAGTAGTCATGAGCAGTTCTTC	CSARSSHEQFF
few	TRBD2	TRBV5-4	TRBJ2-3	TGTGCCAGCAGCTCGGGACTAGCGGGGAGCACAGATACGCAGTATTTT	CASSSGLAGSTDTQYF
few	-	TRBV9	TRBJ2-6	TGTGCCAGCAGCTCGACACTAGACTCTGGGGCCAACGTCCTGACTTTC	CASSSTLDSGANVLTF
few	-	TRBV2	TRBJ2-6	TGTGCCAGCGTTGGCTCTGGGGCCAACGTCCTGACTTTC	CASVGSGANVLTF
-	-	TRBV25-1	TRBJ2-5	TGTGCCAGCAGTGACTTTGGAGGGGGGCCAGAGACCCAGTACTTC	CASSDFGGGPETQYF
-	-	TRBV29-1	TRBJ2-6	TGCAGCGTTCCAGGGGGGTCTGGGGCCAACGTCCTGACTTTC	CSVPGGSGANVLTF
-	-	TRBV2	TRBJ2-3	TGTGCCAGCAGTACTATGGGCTCCGGAGATACGCAGTATTTT	CASSTMGSGDTQYF
medium-sized	TRBD1	TRBV4-1	TRBJ2-7	TGCGCCAGCAGCCCGCGGCGCTTCGCGGCAGGGGGAGACGAGCAGTACTTC	CASSPRRFAAGGDEQYF
few	-	TRBV2	TRBJ1-1	TGTGCCAGCAGTGGAGGTCAGGGTAGCGGAGCTTTCTTT	CASSGGQGSGAFF